The sequence of this T cell receptor beta chain was determined in a study of blood T cells in healthy people across ages. A J-beta primer mix and a sample-barcoded 5' primer were used in a second PCR of about 7 to 12 cycles. Each CDR3 protein is one row after TCRdb ran MiXCR on the 5' RACE reads. Of about 1.4 million distinct CDR3 sequences in the sample, approximately 59% were seen once. V was trimmed by 3 bases and J by 11 bases, leaving 28 bases between them. CDR3 length: 17 amino acids. The V gene's germline CDR1 is MDHEN and CDR2 SYDVKM. This sequence originates from a man between 18 and 29 years old in good health. V is TRBV28 and J is TRBJ2-5; D tentatively fits TRBD1 or TRBD2 (5 bases each). Sequenced input: blood. The DNA for the CDR3 is TGTGCCAGCAGTTTCCTCACCTCCGGGACCCACCGTATAGGGCAGTACTTC. Its protein is CASSFLTSGTHRIGQYF. The full variable domain, in which reference TRBV28 and TRBJ2-5 provide the parts outside the CDR3, is DVKVTQSSRYLVKRTGEKVFLECVQDMDHENMFWYRQDPGLGLRLIYFSYDVKMKEKGDIPEGYSVSREKKERFSLILESASTNQTSMYLCASSFLTSGTHRIGQYFGPGTRLLVL.